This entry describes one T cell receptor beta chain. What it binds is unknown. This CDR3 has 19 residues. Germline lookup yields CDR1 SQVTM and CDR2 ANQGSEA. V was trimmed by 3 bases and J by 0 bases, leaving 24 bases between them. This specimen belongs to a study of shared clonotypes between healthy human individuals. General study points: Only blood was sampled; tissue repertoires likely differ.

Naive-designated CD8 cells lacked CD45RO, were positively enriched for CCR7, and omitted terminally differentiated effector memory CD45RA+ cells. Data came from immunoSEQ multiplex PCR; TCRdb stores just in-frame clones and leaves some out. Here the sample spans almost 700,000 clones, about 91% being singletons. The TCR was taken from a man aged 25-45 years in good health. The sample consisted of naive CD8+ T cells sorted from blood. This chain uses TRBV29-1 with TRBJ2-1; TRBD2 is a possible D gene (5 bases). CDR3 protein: CSVDQAGVTGLSSYNEQFF. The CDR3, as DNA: TGCAGCGTTGACCAGGCCGGGGTTACCGGTTTGAGCTCCTACAATGAGCAGTTCTTC.